The 18 T cell receptor beta chains below come from one sample, sequenced in a study of monozygotic twins with inflammatory bowel disease. From the 5' RACE reads, TCRdb lists one entry per CDR3 protein and no DNA. The repertoire table contains 420,000 or so distinct CDR3 sequences. The sequencing input was blood. Receptors were obtained from a human donor with ulcerative colitis or Crohn's disease, or a healthy co-twin of an affected twin (not recorded which).

The chain has TRBV12-3 or TRBV12-4 and TRBJ1-1; TCRdb designates TRBD1, a call that cannot be tested without DNA. This CDR3 comprises 18 residues. CDR3 sequence reads: CASSLIRNAGGPNTEAFF.

The chain employs TRBV11-2 and TRBJ1-3. CDR1 is SGHAT, CDR2 FQNNGV, per germline. There are 15 residues in the CDR3. The CDR3: CASSLEPSSGNTIYF.

The V gene is TRBV7-2, the J gene TRBJ1-1. Germline CDR1 reads SGHTA; CDR2 reads FQGNSA. This CDR3 region has 14 residues. The CDR3 loop is CASSLDSRRTEAFF.

This chain connects TRBV6-6 to TRBJ2-7; the TCRdb call, TRBD1, lacks DNA for checking. Germline CDR1 MNHNY, CDR2 SVGAGI (reference sequence). CDR3 length: 14 residues. CDR3 in amino acids: CATKGEGASYEQYF.

The rearrangement uses TRBV5-1 and TRBJ2-1; the D call of TRBD2 rests on TCRdb alone, since no DNA is present to check it. The germline V gene encodes CDR1 SGHRS and CDR2 YFSETQ. The CDR3 is 14 residues long. CDR3 sequence: CASSLGQGGGEQFF.

V usage is TRBV12-3 or TRBV12-4 and J usage is TRBJ2-1; TCRdb gives TRBD2 as the D gene, but with no DNA this cannot be confirmed. The CDR3 contains 14 residues. The chain's CDR3 is CASRPPGLYNEQFF.

This chain uses TRBV9 with TRBJ2-3; as DNA is missing, the TRBD2 call by TCRdb cannot be tested. CDR3 length: 15 residues. Germline V lookup: CDR1 SGDLS, CDR2 YYNGEE. This CDR3 reads CASSVLRGAGDTQNF.

This chain links TRBV12-3 or TRBV12-4 with TRBJ2-5; there is no DNA to check the TCRdb D call of TRBD1. This CDR3 is built from 16 residues. CDR3 residues: CASSLVGGGLGETQYF.

The chain has TRBV5-5 and TRBJ1-1; the TCRdb D gene call, TRBD1, has no DNA to confirm it. CDR1 and CDR2 from the germline V gene are SGHKS and YYEKEE (reference sequence). The CDR3 length is 14 residues. CDR3 amino acids: CASSRQGGNTEAFF. Full variable domain (remainder filled in from reference TRBV5-5 and TRBJ1-1): DAGVTQSPTHLIKTRGQQVTLRCSPISGHKSVSWYQQVLGQGPQFIFQYYEKEERGRGNFPDRFSARQFPNYSSELNVNALLLGDSALYLCASSRQGGNTEAFFGQGTRLTVV.

The V call is TRBV29-1, the J call TRBJ2-7; TCRdb picks TRBD2, but there is no DNA to check that call. Germline V gene sequence: CDR1 SQVTM, CDR2 ANQGSEA. This CDR3 has 13 residues. This CDR3 is CSVEDPLSYEQYF.

The CDR3 loop reads CASSVTGEGAEAYF. The genes are TRBV12-3 or TRBV12-4 and TRBJ1-1; there is no DNA to check the TCRdb D call of TRBD1. The CDR3 runs to 14 residues.

V is TRBV27 and J is TRBJ1-1; the D call from TCRdb, TRBD1, cannot be confirmed without DNA. This CDR3 contains 13 residues. Germline V CDR1 and CDR2: MNHEY, SMNVEV (reference sequence). The chain's CDR3 is CASKAGVGAEAFF.

This sequence joins TRBV6-1 and TRBJ1-1; TCRdb names TRBD1, which stays unverified in the absence of DNA. The germline V gene has CDR1 MNHNS and CDR2 SASEGT. This CDR3 spans 18 amino acids. The CDR3 loop is CASSSKTPTNRENTEAFF.

V usage is TRBV19 and J usage is TRBJ1-1; TCRdb's D call, TRBD1, is unchecked because there is no DNA. This CDR3 is built from 14 residues. Germline values: CDR1 LNHDA, CDR2 SQIVND (reference sequence). This CDR3 is CASTFKWGRAEAFF.

The V gene is TRBV6-5, the J gene TRBJ1-1; TCRdb selects TRBD1, and the lack of DNA leaves this call unchecked. This CDR3 is built from 15 residues. The germline gives CDR1 MNHEY, CDR2 SVGAGI. The CDR3 spells CASSSARQGRTEAFF.

V is TRBV20-1 and J is TRBJ2-4; as DNA is missing, the TRBD2 call by TCRdb cannot be tested. The germline V gene has CDR1 DFQATT and CDR2 SNEGSKA (reference sequence). The CDR3 is made up of 15 amino acids. The chain's CDR3 is CSAPPLLGGKNIQYF.

V gene TRBV3-1 combines with J gene TRBJ2-1; with no DNA, the TCRdb D assignment of TRBD1 cannot be verified. CDR1 is LGHDT, CDR2 YNNKEL, per germline (reference sequence). This CDR3 is built from 12 residues. The CDR3 is CASSPQGNEQFF.

The chain carries TRBV5-1 and TRBJ2-3. This CDR3 contains 16 residues. In germline, CDR1 is SGHRS, CDR2 YFSETQ. CDR3: CASSLGTALSTDTQYF.